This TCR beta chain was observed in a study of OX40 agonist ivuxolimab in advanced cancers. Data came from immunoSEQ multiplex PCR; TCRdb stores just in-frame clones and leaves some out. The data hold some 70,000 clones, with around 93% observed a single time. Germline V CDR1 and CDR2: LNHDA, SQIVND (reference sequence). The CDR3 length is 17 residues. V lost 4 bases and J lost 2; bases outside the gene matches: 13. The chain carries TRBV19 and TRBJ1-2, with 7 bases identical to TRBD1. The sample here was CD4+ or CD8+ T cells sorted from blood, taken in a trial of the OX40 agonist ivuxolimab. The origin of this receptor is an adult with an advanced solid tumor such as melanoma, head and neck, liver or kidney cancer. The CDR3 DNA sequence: TGTGCCAGTAGTAGACAGATAACAGGGGACTGGAACTATGGCTACACCTTC. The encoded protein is CASSRQITGDWNYGYTF. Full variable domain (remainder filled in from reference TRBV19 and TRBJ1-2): DGGITQSPKYLFRKEGQNVTLSCEQNLNHDAMYWYRQDPGQGLRLIYYSQIVNDFQKGDIAEGYSVSREKKESFPLTVTSAQKNPTAFYLCASSRQITGDWNYGYTFGSGTRLTVV.